The clone carrying this TCR beta chain was seen a few times. What it recognizes is unknown. The CDR3 is made up of 14 amino acids. CDR1 is ENHRY and CDR2 is SYGVKD in the germline V gene. Trimming removed 3 bases at V and 3 bases at J, with 9 bases between. The data derive from a study of T-cell memory formation after mild COVID-19. Overall study: TCR clusters largely stayed donor specific. Study-level findings and limits: Specificity for SARS-CoV-2 was not confirmed among the second-wave clones peaking on day 37. Contracting CD4+ clones lay largely in CM and EM, with CD8+ ones residing in EMRA.

Employing constant-segment primers, 5'RACE generated TCR alpha and TCR beta cDNA libraries bearing sample barcodes and UMIs. TCRdb reprocessed the 5' RACE reads via MiXCR and lists one record per CDR3 protein. The table includes about 140,000 distinct CDR3 sequences, 14% detected once. Sequencing was carried out using PBMCs or a T cell subset sorted from them (not recorded which). This sequence was found in an adult woman who had mild COVID-19 (a few samples of this study predate the infection). Cell type and time point are not known. The V and J genes are TRBV10-3 and TRBJ1-5, with a tentative D call TRBD1 (5 bases). The DNA for the CDR3 is TGTGCCATCAGTGAATTGGGGGACAATCAGCCCCAGCATTTT. Its translation is CAISELGDNQPQHF.